This T cell receptor beta chain appears in the sequencing data of a study of cytomegalovirus exposure and HLA in healthy donors. Study-level points and caveats: Most observed TCR sequences were rare, whereas some public TCRs were detected in many donors.

Comments on this clone: Its matching antigen is unknown.

A multiplex PCR was run with 60 Vbeta primers and 13 Jbeta primers. Sequenced by immunoSEQ multiplex PCR; TCRdb stores in-frame clones only, minus some. The sample has around 99,000 clones, roughly four fifths seen once. Germline V gene data show CDR1 as SGHTS and CDR2 as YDEGEE. V was pared by 4 bases and J by 10 bases, with 14 bases between. This CDR3 is 12 amino acids long. Sequencing was performed on PBMCs. This chain links TRBV5-8 with TRBJ1-2, with D unresolved. This receptor was identified in a man aged 18 to 29 in good health and CMV-seronegative. CDR3 DNA: TGTGCCAGCAGCCACCAGTTCGTTGACTACACCTTC. The encoded protein is CASSHQFVDYTF.